A selection of T cell receptor beta chains follows, all from one sample in a study of T cell responses to AZD1222 COVID-19 vaccine. Repertoires were generated with immunoSEQ multiplex PCR, while TCRdb's copy carries only in-frame clones and drops some. The sample has roughly 120,000 clones, about 88% seen once. The sample was peripheral blood, taken on day 0 of MenACWY control vaccination. These receptors were obtained from an adult in good health. The CDR3 runs from the conserved cysteine through the conserved F or W. Fields, in order: V gene, D gene, J gene, clone size, CDR3 DNA, CDR3 protein. D genes are given only for firm matches. Clone size is not always given. Where it is, it says once, few, many or a class for expanded clones.

TRBV10-2,TRBD2,TRBJ2-5,few,TGCGCCAGCAGTGACCCCCCTAGCGGGAGAAGCCTAGAGACCCAGTACTTC,CASSDPPSGRSLETQYF
TRBV30,TRBD1,TRBJ2-3,-,TGTGCCTGGAGTACCAAACAGGGGGATACGCAGTATTTT,CAWSTKQGDTQYF
TRBV27,TRBD1,TRBJ2-3,-,TGTGCCAGCAGGACAGGGTACACAGATACGCAGTATTTT,CASRTGYTDTQYF
TRBV6-4,TRBD2,TRBJ2-2,-,TGTGCCAGCGGCCTCGGACTAGCGGGAGGGGAGCTGTTTTTT,CASGLGLAGGELFF
TRBV15,TRBD2,TRBJ2-3,-,TGTGCCACCAGCAGGGAAGCGGGGGGCACAGATACGCAGTATTTT,CATSREAGGTDTQYF
TRBV7-9,TRBD1,TRBJ2-5,-,TGTGCCAGCAGCATCAACCGGGACAGTCAAGAGACCCAGTACTTC,CASSINRDSQETQYF
TRBV24-1,TRBD1,TRBJ2-5,-,TGTGCCACCGGCGACGGCGGGACAGGGAAAGAGACCCAGTACTTC,CATGDGGTGKETQYF
TRBV5-1,TRBD2,TRBJ2-1,-,TGCGCCAGCCACCTAGCGGGAGGCTACAATGAGCAGTTCTTC,CASHLAGGYNEQFF
TRBV5-4,-,TRBJ2-6,-,TGTGCCAGCAGCTTGAGGGGCTCTGGGGCCAACGTCCTGACTTTC,CASSLRGSGANVLTF
TRBV4-2,-,TRBJ1-2,-,TGTGCCAGCAGCCAACAGGGTCTCTCTGGCTACACCTTC,CASSQQGLSGYTF
TRBV9,-,TRBJ2-6,-,TGTGCCAGCAGCGCGAGCCTTTACTCTGGGGCCAACGTCCTGACTTTC,CASSASLYSGANVLTF
TRBV5-1,-,TRBJ1-2,-,TGCGCCAGCAGCTTGGTACGCAACTATGGCTACACCTTC,CASSLVRNYGYTF
TRBV28,TRBD1,TRBJ1-1,-,TGTGCCAGCGACAGGGGCCCCGGGCGGAGCACTGAAGCTTTCTTT,CASDRGPGRSTEAFF
TRBV7-2,-,TRBJ2-3,-,TGTGCCAGCAGCCCGTCGCCGGGAAGGGGGCAGTATTTT,CASSPSPGRGQYF
TRBV5-1,TRBD2,TRBJ2-5,-,TGCGCCAGCAGCTTGGGGGGTAGCGGGAGAAGCGAGACCCAGTACTTC,CASSLGGSGRSETQYF
TRBV2,-,TRBJ2-3,once,TGTGCCAGCCGACACTTCAGGGGAAGCACAGATACGCAGTATTTT,CASRHFRGSTDTQYF
TRBV5-6,TRBD1,TRBJ1-3,-,TGTGCCAGCAGCCTGTTTGCGGGACAGGGGTTCTCTGGAAACACCATATATTTT,CASSLFAGQGFSGNTIYF
TRBV10-2,TRBD2,TRBJ2-2,-,TGCGCCAGCAGGAGTAGCGGGAGGGAGGGCACCGGGGAGCTGTTTTTT,CASRSSGREGTGELFF
TRBV18,-,TRBJ1-6,-,TGTGCCAGCTCACAAAAGGGTGGTTCACCCCTCCACTTT,CASSQKGGSPLHF
TRBV30,TRBD2,TRBJ2-7,-,TGTGCCTGGGGGAGGGTACTCGCCTACGAGCAGTACTTC,CAWGRVLAYEQYF
TRBV2,-,TRBJ2-7,-,TGTGCCAGCAGTTTTTCAGTTCGCGAGCAGTACTTC,CASSFSVREQYF
TRBV30,-,TRBJ2-1,-,TGTGCCTGGAGTGTCGGCTACGATGAGCAGTTCTTC,CAWSVGYDEQFF
TRBV10-3,TRBD1,TRBJ1-2,-,TGTGCCATCAGTTGGACAGGGGGCGATGGCTACACCTTC,CAISWTGGDGYTF
TRBV5-1,-,TRBJ2-3,once,TGCGCCAGCAGCTTCCGGAGCGGGAGCACAGATACGCAGTATTTT,CASSFRSGSTDTQYF
TRBV19,TRBD1,TRBJ1-6,-,TGTGCCAGTAGTACGGACAGGAGCAATTCACCCCTCCACTTT,CASSTDRSNSPLHF
TRBV5-8,TRBD2,TRBJ2-4,-,TGTGCCAGCAGAAAAGGACTAGCAGAAAACATTCAGTACTTC,CASRKGLAENIQYF
TRBV9,TRBD1,TRBJ1-2,-,TGTGCCAGCAGCGCCACCGGGACAGGGGGCGGCGGCTACACCTTC,CASSATGTGGGGYTF
TRBV9,-,TRBJ1-2,-,TGTGCCAGCAGCGTAAACGGTGGCTACACCTTC,CASSVNGGYTF
TRBV6-5,-,TRBJ2-7,-,TGTGCCAGCCGTTCGACATATGCCTACGAGCAGTACTTC,CASRSTYAYEQYF
TRBV9,TRBD1,TRBJ2-7,-,TGTGCCAGCAGCGCACAGACAGGGGGAGCCTACGAGCAGTACTTC,CASSAQTGGAYEQYF
TRBV28,TRBD2,TRBJ2-1,few,TGTGCCAGCAGTTTTATACTAGCGGGAACTGAGCAGTTCTTC,CASSFILAGTEQFF
TRBV5-1,-,TRBJ2-7,-,TGCGCCAGCAGCTTGGCCGGAGACACATACTACGAGCAGTACTTC,CASSLAGDTYYEQYF
TRBV20-1,-,TRBJ2-2,-,TGCTTAAACGCGAACACCGGGGAGCTGTTTTTT,CLNANTGELFF
TRBV5-1,-,TRBJ2-7,-,TGCGCCAGCAGCTTGGCTGGACAGTCCTACGAGCAGTACTTC,CASSLAGQSYEQYF
TRBV6-5,-,TRBJ2-7,-,TGTGCCAGCACCGGACAGCTGTACGAGCAGTACTTC,CASTGQLYEQYF
TRBV5-1,-,TRBJ2-3,-,TGCGCCAGCAGCTTGACGACAGGGATCAGCGGGAGTAGGACAGATACGCAGTATTTT,CASSLTTGISGSRTDTQYF
TRBV28,-,TRBJ1-1,-,TGTGCCAGCAGTTCGCCTGCTGCTTTACCGCAGAGGTACACTGAAGCTTTCTTT,CASSSPAALPQRYTEAFF
TRBV20-1,-,TRBJ1-1,once,TGCAGTGCTCCTTTGGACACTGAAGCTTTCTTT,CSAPLDTEAFF
TRBV3-1/TRBV3-2,-,TRBJ1-5,-,TGTGCCAGCAGCCAAGATTCCAGGGCGGTTCAGCCCCAGCATTTT,CASSQDSRAVQPQHF
TRBV2,-,TRBJ1-1,-,TGTGCCAGCAGTACCCAGGGCATGAACACTGAAGCTTTCTTT,CASSTQGMNTEAFF
TRBV19,-,TRBJ2-1,-,TGTGCCAGTCATGCGGACGGGACTTTGCGTGAGCAGTTCTTC,CASHADGTLREQFF
TRBV5-5,TRBD1,TRBJ1-1,-,TGTGCCAGCAGCTTTACCGGGACAGGGATCTCCACTGAAGCTTTCTTT,CASSFTGTGISTEAFF
TRBV6-2/TRBV6-3,TRBD2,TRBJ2-4,-,TGTGCCAGCAGTTACTCGGCCAGACTAGCGGGCTCAAACATTCAGTACTTC,CASSYSARLAGSNIQYF
TRBV18,TRBD2,TRBJ2-7,-,TGTGCCAGCTCACCGGTGGCGGGAGCGGGCGAGCAGTACTTC,CASSPVAGAGEQYF
TRBV18,TRBD1,TRBJ1-1,once,TGTGCCAGCTCACCTCCTAGGACAGGGCAGGGGGGGACTGAAGCTTTCTTT,CASSPPRTGQGGTEAFF
TRBV10-2,-,TRBJ2-7,-,TGCGCCAGCAGTGAGCAGGCCGGACCCTACGAGCAGTACTTC,CASSEQAGPYEQYF
TRBV28,-,TRBJ2-7,-,TGTGCCAGCAGTTCCTTTCAGGAGCAGTACTTC,CASSSFQEQYF
TRBV9,TRBD2,TRBJ2-7,few,TGTGCCAGCAGCGTAGGGGGGCCTAGCGGGGCCCACGAGCAGTACTTC,CASSVGGPSGAHEQYF
TRBV5-1,TRBD2,TRBJ2-5,-,TGCGCCAGCAGCTTGGCGGTACCGGGACTAGCGGGACTAGAGACCCAGTACTTC,CASSLAVPGLAGLETQYF
TRBV9,TRBD2,TRBJ2-5,-,TGTGCCAGCAGCGCGACTAGCGGGAGGGCCTTGGGGGAGACCCAGTACTTC,CASSATSGRALGETQYF
TRBV27,-,TRBJ2-1,-,TGTGCCAGCAGTTTATCGGGCGGCCGCACCAATGAGCAGTTCTTC,CASSLSGGRTNEQFF